This record covers a single TCR beta chain. As yet, its antigen is unknown. V shed 0 bases and J 4 bases; nucleotides not matched to a gene: 14. This CDR3 contains 19 residues. Germline V gene lookup returns CDR1 MNHNS and CDR2 SASEGT. This entry belongs to a study of cytomegalovirus exposure and HLA in healthy donors. Findings of the study overall: Trimming of TCR beta V- and J-genes showed a link, identified in a later analysis, to a missense DCLRE1C variant. As immune exposure information, only CMV serostatus was available.

It was with 60 Vbeta and 13 Jbeta primers that the PCR ran. TCRdb keeps only in-frame clones here, not all; method: immunoSEQ multiplex PCR. The sample has roughly 120,000 clones; 67% are singletons. This rearrangement joins TRBV6-1 to TRBJ2-7; 11 bases match TRBD2. The source is a man aged 18 to 29 in good health and CMV-seropositive. The sequenced sample consisted of PBMCs. The chain's CDR3 is CASSEAPLQTSGDPYEQYF. As DNA, the CDR3 is TGTGCCAGCAGTGAAGCCCCCTTGCAGACTAGCGGGGATCCTTACGAGCAGTACTTC.